Listed below are T cell receptor beta chains from one sample, sequenced in a study of regulatory T cells in long-lasting Graves disease. MiXCR, applied by TCRdb to the multiplex PCR reads, yields one record per CDR3 protein. The data contain some 460,000 distinct CDR3 sequences, 15% to 20% of them singletons. These data were also reused for a study on T cells in Graves' hyperthyroidism and ophthalmopathy.

This material consisted of peripheral blood mononuclear cells (PBMCs), taken at new diagnosis, from a patient treated with antithyroid drugs. The receptors come from a middle-aged man with Graves disease. CDR3s include the opening cysteine and the closing phenylalanine or tryptophan. The D gene is left open where the match is weak. Some rows mark clone size as missing; the rest say once, few, many or name a class of expanded clone.

abundance	d_gene	v_gene	j_gene	CDR3nt	CDR3aa
few	.	TRBV28	TRBJ1-5	TGTGCCAGCAGTTTTACCGTAATCCAGCCCCAGCATTTT	CASSFTVIQPQHF
few	TRBD2	TRBV20-1	TRBJ2-1	TGCAGTGCTAAAGCAGTGACTAGCGGGAGTCTTAGCAATGAGCAGTTCTTC	CSAKAVTSGSLSNEQFF
.	TRBD1	TRBV19	TRBJ1-2	TGTGCCACCAGGCGGGACAGGGTGGATGGCTACACCTTC	CATRRDRVDGYTF
many	.	TRBV6-1	TRBJ2-5	TGTGCCAGCACGAAGGAGGCAGCTCAAGAGACCCAGTACTTC	CASTKEAAQETQYF
many	TRBD2	TRBV20-1	TRBJ2-5	TGCAGTGCTAGGTTGGCGGCGGGAGGGCAAGAGACCCAGTACTTC	CSARLAAGGQETQYF
.	TRBD2	TRBV9	TRBJ2-4	TGTGCCAGCAGCGTAGGCGGGGGTAACAAAAACATTCAGTACTTC	CASSVGGGNKNIQYF
.	TRBD1	TRBV19	TRBJ2-2	TGTGCCAGTAGTAGGACAGGGAGTAACACCGGGGAGCTGTTTTTT	CASSRTGSNTGELFF
many	TRBD2	TRBV14	TRBJ2-7	TGTGCCAGCAGCCTCAAAGCGGGAGGGCCGTACGAGCAGTACTTC	CASSLKAGGPYEQYF
few	.	TRBV14	TRBJ2-1	TGTGCCAGCAGCCAAGATCTGGACGCCTATGAGCAGTTCTTC	CASSQDLDAYEQFF
many	.	TRBV28	TRBJ1-1	TGTGCCGCCGGGAGCTACACGGACACTGAAGCTTTCTTT	CAAGSYTDTEAFF
many	TRBD2	TRBV7-3	TRBJ2-1	TGTGCCAGCAGCTTACGCGGGACTAGCGGTAAGAATGAGCAGTTCTTC	CASSLRGTSGKNEQFF
many	TRBD2	TRBV27	TRBJ2-3	TGTGCCAGCAGTAATCCGGGACTAGCGGGAGGTCCAGATACGCAGTATTTT	CASSNPGLAGGPDTQYF